Here is one TCR beta chain with its context. This specimen comes from a study of technical replicates of blood from a handful of donors. There are 14 residues in the CDR3. Germline V gene data show CDR1 as SGHTA and CDR2 as FQGNSA. V gave up 4 bases and J gave up 4 bases, with 11 bases separating them. Sequenced by immunoSEQ multiplex PCR; TCRdb stores in-frame clones only, minus some. Found here are 50,000 to 60,000 clones, about 95% of them singletons; the top ten hold under 3%. Sequences were obtained from PBMCs. The chain combines TRBV7-2 with TRBJ2-1; possible D gene TRBD2, 5 bases. The sequence was obtained from a human donor in good health. Some clones in this sample may be carry-over from other donors' samples. The CDR3 bases are TGTGCCAGCAGCTCCAGGACGGGGTACAATGAGCAGTTCTTC. This gives the protein CASSSRTGYNEQFF.